This TCR beta chain emerged from a study of T cell responses to AZD1222 COVID-19 vaccine. The junction had 7 bases not matched to a gene; V was cut back by 2 bases and J by 3 bases. Germline-derived CDR1 and CDR2 are MGHDK and SYGVNS. This CDR3 is built from 16 residues. Clones were sequenced by immunoSEQ multiplex PCR, and TCRdb holds only the in-frame ones, with some missing. Of about 120,000 clones listed, 75% to 90% are singletons. This clone was recorded only once. The chain uses TRBV25-1 and TRBJ2-1, with 7 bases matching TRBD1. This receptor was taken from an adult in good health. Sample: peripheral blood, taken on day 0 of AZD1222 vaccination. CDR3 sequence (DNA): TGTGCCAGCAGTGAACTGGACAGGTCTTACTACAATGAGCAGTTCTTC. Translated: CASSELDRSYYNEQFF.